The 21 T cell receptor beta chains given below trace back to one sample, sequenced in a study of shared clonotypes between healthy human individuals. Clones were read by immunoSEQ multiplex PCR, and TCRdb kept only the in-frame ones, dropping some. The data show more than 550,000 clones, with roughly 72% seen just once and about 1.7% held by the top ten. Specimen: memory CD4+ T cells sorted from blood. Subset noted: CD45RA-negative fraction. The receptors were sampled from a woman between 25 and 40 years old in good health.

Note on this clone: Other DNA variants within this sample encode the same CDR3. In DNA, the CDR3 is TGTGCCAGTAGTATAGGGGGCGGCACAGATACGCAGTATTTT. It encodes CASSIGGGTDTQYF. This sequence joins TRBV19 and TRBJ2-3; a weak D match, TRBD1 (5 bases). Trimming took 1 base from V and 1 from J, leaving 6 bases between them. The CDR3 totals 14 residues. The germline V gene encodes CDR1 LNHDA and CDR2 SQIVND (reference sequence).

This clone was seen more than once but under ten times. This sequence joins TRBV18 and TRBJ2-6; no clear D gene. The V gene lost 6 bases and the J gene lost 2 bases, with 17 bases spanning the gap. This CDR3 is built from 17 residues. CDR1 is KGHSH and CDR2 is LQKENI in the germline V gene. As DNA, the CDR3 is TGTGCCAGCTCCCAGATGAAGTCCTCGGCTGGGGCCAACGTCCTGACTTTC. Its translation: CASSQMKSSAGANVLTF.

With respect to this clone: The sample contains more than one DNA sequence encoding this CDR3. This chain joins TRBV5-1 and TRBJ2-7; perhaps D is TRBD1 or TRBD2 (5 bases each). Germline V gene lookup returns CDR1 SGHRS and CDR2 YFSETQ. V gave up 1 base and J gave up 2 bases, with 10 bases separating them. CDR3 size: 14 residues. CDR3 sequence: CASSLRDGPYEQYF. The CDR3 DNA sequence: TGCGCCAGCAGCTTGCGGGACGGCCCCTACGAGCAGTACTTC.

The chain has TRBV11-3 and TRBJ2-1, with D unclear. The CDR3 consists of 14 residues. CDR1 and CDR2 (germline): SGHNT, YENEEA. The V and J ends lost 0 bases and 6 bases respectively, with 9 bases between them. The CDR3 loop reads CASSLDRASNEQFF. The CDR3 nucleotides are TGTGCCAGCAGCTTAGATCGAGCTTCCAATGAGCAGTTCTTC.

This clone was recorded a few times. This sequence joins TRBV9 and TRBJ2-7, with TRBD2 matching 12 bases. The CDR3 extends over 16 amino acids. After removal of 3 bases from V and 2 bases from J, the junction contained 6 bases not matched to a gene. Germline assignment: CDR1 SGDLS and CDR2 YYNGEE. The CDR3: CASSETLAGGAYEQYF. CDR3 in DNA: TGTGCCAGCAGCGAGACACTAGCGGGGGGAGCCTACGAGCAGTACTTC. The full variable domain, in which reference TRBV9 and TRBJ2-7 provide the parts outside the CDR3, is DSGVTQTPKHLITATGQRVTLRCSPRSGDLSVYWYQQSLDQGLQFLIQYYNGEERAKGNILERFSAQQFPDLHSELNLSSLELGDSALYFCASSETLAGGAYEQYFGPGTRLTVT.

This clone was counted between two and nine times. This sequence joins TRBV10-3 and TRBJ2-4, with 12 nucleotides matching TRBD2. V shed 4 bases, J shed 2 bases, and the junction held 15 bases outside the gene matches. The CDR3 covers 20 residues. Germline V CDR1 and CDR2: ENHRY, SYGVKD. The CDR3 is CAISVSRGLAGGPTKNIQYF. The CDR3 DNA reads as TGTGCCATCAGTGTTTCCCGGGGGCTAGCGGGAGGGCCAACCAAAAACATTCAGTACTTC.

The chain joins TRBV5-1 to TRBJ2-5; D uncertain. V lost 0 bases, J lost 0 bases, and 12 bases lay in between. The CDR3 consists of 16 residues. Germline lookup yields CDR1 SGHRS and CDR2 YFSETQ. CDR3 nucleotides: TGCGCCAGCAGCTTGGCCGTACTTGGGAACCAAGAGACCCAGTACTTC. Its translation: CASSLAVLGNQETQYF.

This clone was observed a few times. This CDR3 is also generated by other DNA sequences in the sample. This chain joins TRBV11-3 and TRBJ2-2; 7 bases are a match to TRBD2. Trimming cost V 6 bases and J 3 bases; bases outside gene matches: 7. This CDR3 spans 15 amino acids. Germline assignment: CDR1 SGHNT and CDR2 YENEEA. The CDR3 protein is CASSLGLADTGELFF. CDR3 in DNA: TGTGCCAGCAGTCTGGGCCTAGCGGACACCGGGGAGCTGTTTTTT.

This chain joins TRBV2 and TRBJ1-2; the D gene is possibly TRBD1 (6 bases). The CDR3 loop spans 15 amino acids. CDR1 is SNHLY, CDR2 FYNNEI, per germline. The CDR3: CVVTKPGGPNYGYTF. The CDR3 nucleotides read TGTGTCGTAACTAAGCCCGGGGGCCCTAACTATGGCTACACCTTC.

V is TRBV6-4 and J is TRBJ2-7; D may be TRBD1 (6 bases). Germline CDR1 is MRHNA and CDR2 is SNTAGT. The CDR3 covers 17 residues. Trimming shortened V by 6 bases and J by 4 bases, and 25 bases separated the two germline ends. CDR3 bases: TGTGCCAGCAGCGTACCGGGACACGCTCTGTGGGGTTACGAGCAGTACTTC. As protein: CASSVPGHALWGYEQYF.

This clone has a count of ten or more. V gene TRBV4-1 combines with J gene TRBJ1-4; D remains unclear. The CDR3 is made up of 15 amino acids. The ends were cut back, 1 base at V and 8 bases at J, with 14 bases in the middle. Germline CDR1 is MGHRA and CDR2 is YSYEKL. CDR3 DNA: TGCGCCAGCAGCCAAGTTTCCGGTCGTCGAGAAAAACTGTTTTTT. Its translation is CASSQVSGRREKLFF.

The chain links TRBV18 to TRBJ1-3; possibly TRBD1 for D (6 bases). The CDR3 contains 15 residues. The germline V and J ends were trimmed by 2 bases and 3 bases, with 11 bases remaining between them. Per the germline V gene, CDR1 is KGHSH and CDR2 is LQKENI. CDR3 in DNA: TGTGCCAGCTCACCAGCGGGGGCCGGTGGAAACACCATATATTTT. Translating it yields CASSPAGAGGNTIYF.

The V and J genes are TRBV29-1 and TRBJ2-1; 10 bases fit TRBD2. Germline V CDR1 and CDR2: SQVTM, ANQGSEA. The CDR3 runs 15 residues. V lost 4 bases and J lost 5; bases outside the gene matches: 8. The CDR3, as DNA: TGCAGCGTTGGGGTAGCGGGAGGATACCACAATGAGCAGTTCTTC. It translates to CSVGVAGGYHNEQFF.

The V call is TRBV5-6, the J call TRBJ1-5, with D unresolved. V was shortened by 3 bases and J by 2 bases, with 15 bases between the two germline ends. This CDR3 is built from 16 residues. Looked up from germline, CDR1 is SGHDT and CDR2 is YYEEEE. This chain's CDR3 is CASSSLSRGGNQPQHF. The CDR3 coding sequence is TGTGCCAGCAGCTCATTATCGAGAGGCGGCAATCAGCCCCAGCATTTT.

The gene calls are TRBV7-2 and TRBJ2-3; possibly TRBD2 for D (6 bases). The CDR3 consists of 13 residues. Trimming stripped 8 bases from V and 1 base from J, with 10 bases between. Germline lookup yields CDR1 SGHTA and CDR2 FQGNSA. Here the CDR3 reads CASGDSGTDTQYF. In nucleotides, the CDR3 is TGTGCCAGCGGGGACTCGGGCACAGATACGCAGTATTTT.

This chain joins TRBV2 and TRBJ2-1; 7 nucleotides align to TRBD1. Germline assignment: CDR1 SNHLY and CDR2 FYNNEI. The CDR3 extends over 15 amino acids. V gave up 7 bases and J gave up 1 base; unmatched junction bases: 7. For the CDR3, the DNA is TGTGCCAGCACCGGCCCAGGGGGATCCTACAATGAGCAGTTCTTC. It encodes CASTGPGGSYNEQFF. The full variable domain, in which reference TRBV2 and TRBJ2-1 provide the parts outside the CDR3, is EPEVTQTPSHQVTQMGQEVILRCVPISNHLYFYWYRQILGQKVEFLVSFYNNEISEKSEIFDDQFSVERPDGSNFTLKIRSTKLEDSAMYFCASTGPGGSYNEQFFGPGTRLTVL.

The chain employs TRBV28 and TRBJ2-7; 7 bases are a match to TRBD1. The germline V gene has CDR1 MDHEN and CDR2 SYDVKM. Unmatched junction bases numbered 7, after V lost 8 bases and J lost 0 bases. CDR3 length: 14 amino acids. The CDR3: CASSTYRGSYEQYF. For the CDR3, the DNA is TGTGCCAGCTCCACTTACAGGGGCTCCTACGAGCAGTACTTC.

The chain uses TRBV7-2 and TRBJ1-5, with unresolved D. Germline loops: CDR1 SGHTA, CDR2 FQGNSA. This CDR3 comprises 15 residues. The germline V and J ends were trimmed by 1 base and 1 base, with 8 bases remaining between them. The CDR3 here is CASSLGRQSNQPQHF. The CDR3 DNA is TGTGCCAGCAGCTTAGGGCGGCAAAGCAATCAGCCCCAGCATTTT.

The genes are TRBV11-2 and TRBJ2-7; D uncertain. Trimming took off 9 bases at V and 3 bases at J, with 6 bases between the two ends. The CDR3 covers 10 residues. Germline CDR1 and CDR2: SGHAT and FQNNGV. The CDR3 protein is CASGSYEQYF. CDR3 bases: TGTGCCAGTGGCAGCTACGAGCAGTACTTC.

A word on this clone: At the DNA level, this CDR3 is encoded by other sequences in the same sample as well. The chain recombines TRBV5-1 with TRBJ2-1; no reliable D call. CDR1 SGHRS and CDR2 YFSETQ come from the germline V gene. This CDR3 has 15 residues. The V gene lost 0 bases and the J gene lost 1 base, with 8 bases spanning the gap. The CDR3 nucleotides read TGCGCCAGCAGCTTGGATCGCCCTTCCTACAATGAGCAGTTCTTC. Its translation is CASSLDRPSYNEQFF.

The J gene is TRBJ2-7, the V gene TRBV5-1, with TRBD1 matching over 8 bases. The CDR3 covers 15 residues. Germline V gene sequence: CDR1 SGHRS, CDR2 YFSETQ. Trimming at V came to 4 bases and at J to 2 bases, leaving 8 bases not matched to a gene. The CDR3 DNA reads as TGCGCCAGCAGCGGAAGGACAGGGTTAACCTACGAGCAGTACTTC. Amino acids: CASSGRTGLTYEQYF.